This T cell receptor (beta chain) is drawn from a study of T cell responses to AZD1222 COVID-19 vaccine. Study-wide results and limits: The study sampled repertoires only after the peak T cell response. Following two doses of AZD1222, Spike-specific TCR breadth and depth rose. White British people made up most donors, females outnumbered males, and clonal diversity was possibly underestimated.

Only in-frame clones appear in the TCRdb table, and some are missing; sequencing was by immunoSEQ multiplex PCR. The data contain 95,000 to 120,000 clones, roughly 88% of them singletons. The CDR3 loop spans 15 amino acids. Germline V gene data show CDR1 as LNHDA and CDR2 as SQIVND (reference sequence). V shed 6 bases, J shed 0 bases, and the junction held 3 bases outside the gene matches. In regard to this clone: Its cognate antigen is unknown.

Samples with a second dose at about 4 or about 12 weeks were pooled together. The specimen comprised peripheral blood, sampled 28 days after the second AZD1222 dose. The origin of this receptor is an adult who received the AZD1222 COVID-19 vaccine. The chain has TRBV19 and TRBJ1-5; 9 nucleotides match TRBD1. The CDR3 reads CASRGQGLSNQPQHF. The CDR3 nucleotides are TGTGCCAGTAGAGGACAGGGGCTTAGCAATCAGCCCCAGCATTTT.